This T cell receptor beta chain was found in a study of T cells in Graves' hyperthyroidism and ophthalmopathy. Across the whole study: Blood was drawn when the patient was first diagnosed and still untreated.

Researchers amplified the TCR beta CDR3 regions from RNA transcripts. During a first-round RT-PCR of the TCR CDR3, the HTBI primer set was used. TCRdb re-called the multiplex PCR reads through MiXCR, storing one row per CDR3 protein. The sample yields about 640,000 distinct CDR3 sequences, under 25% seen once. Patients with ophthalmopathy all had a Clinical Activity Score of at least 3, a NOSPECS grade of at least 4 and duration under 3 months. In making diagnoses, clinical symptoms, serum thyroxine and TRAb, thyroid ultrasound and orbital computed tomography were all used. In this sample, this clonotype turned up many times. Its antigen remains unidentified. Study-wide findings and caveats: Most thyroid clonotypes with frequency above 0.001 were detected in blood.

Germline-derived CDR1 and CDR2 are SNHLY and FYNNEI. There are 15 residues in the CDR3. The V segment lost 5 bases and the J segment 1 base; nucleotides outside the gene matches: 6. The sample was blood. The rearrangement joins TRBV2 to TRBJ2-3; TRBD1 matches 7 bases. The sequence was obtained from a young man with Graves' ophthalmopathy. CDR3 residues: CASSTGEWGTDTQYF. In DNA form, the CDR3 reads TGTGCCAGCAGTACAGGGGAATGGGGCACAGATACGCAGTATTTT. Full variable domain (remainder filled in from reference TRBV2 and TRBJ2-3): EPEVTQTPSHQVTQMGQEVILRCVPISNHLYFYWYRQILGQKVEFLVSFYNNEISEKSEIFDDQFSVERPDGSNFTLKIRSTKLEDSAMYFCASSTGEWGTDTQYFGPGTRLTVL.